These 18 T cell receptor beta chains were sequenced from one sample in a study of T-cell reconstitution after alpha-beta-depleted transplantation in children. It was with unique molecular identifiers that the TCRbeta library was prepared. TCRdb redid the calling of the PCR reads with MiXCR, one entry per CDR3 protein. Of around 400,000 distinct CDR3 sequences detected, under 13% appear once; the ten largest clones hold roughly 5.5%. This specimen consisted of PBMCs from the stem cell graft donor, obtained from the stem cell graft. All receptors derive from a human donor who donated a stem cell graft to a child with acute myeloid leukemia.

This clonotype was detected only a few times. The rearrangement links TRBV29-1 to TRBJ2-7, with D possibly being TRBD2 (6 bases). Germline V gene data show CDR1 as SQVTM and CDR2 as ANQGSEA. The CDR3 consists of 15 residues. V was shortened by 7 bases and J by 2 bases, with 21 bases between the two germline ends. Here the CDR3 reads CSADLRGITAYEQYF. In DNA form, the CDR3 reads TGCAGCGCCGACCTGCGCGGGATCACCGCCTACGAGCAGTACTTC.

This chain uses TRBV20-1 with TRBJ2-3, with D perhaps TRBD2 (5 bases). This CDR3 has 12 amino acids. Looked up from germline, CDR1 is DFQATT and CDR2 is SNEGSKA (reference sequence). V lost 3 bases to trimming and J lost 3 bases, with 7 bases between them. The CDR3 DNA reads as TGCAGTGCTAGGGAGGAGACAGATACGCAGTATTTT. This codes for CSAREETDTQYF.

The rearrangement uses TRBV12-3 or TRBV12-4 and TRBJ2-3; D is unclear. Trimming shortened V by 8 bases and J by 0 bases, and 12 bases separated the two germline ends. This CDR3 spans 14 amino acids. The CDR3 here is CASLPQASTDTQYF. CDR3 nucleotides: TGTGCCAGCCTCCCCCAAGCTAGCACAGATACGCAGTATTTT.

V and J are TRBV5-1 and TRBJ2-7; the D gene could be TRBD1 or TRBD2 (5 bases each). Between the trimmed V and J ends, which lost 1 base and 0 bases, there was a span of 14 bases. The CDR3 has 16 residues. In germline, CDR1 is SGHRS, CDR2 YFSETQ. The DNA of the CDR3 is TGCGCCAGCAGCTTGAGAGGGACGGACCTCTCCTACGAGCAGTACTTC. Translation: CASSLRGTDLSYEQYF.

The chain couples TRBV7-9 to TRBJ2-7; 10 bases align to TRBD1. J gave up 3 bases and V 4 bases, and 9 bases lay outside the gene matches. This CDR3 has 16 residues. Germline CDR1 SEHNR, CDR2 FQNEAQ (reference sequence). CDR3 in amino acids: CASSSNLGDRGYEQYF. CDR3 DNA: TGTGCCAGCAGCTCCAATCTAGGGGACAGGGGCTACGAGCAGTACTTC.

The CDR3 DNA reads TGTGCCAGCACGGGAACGGGGGCCAGCACAGATACGCAGTATTTT. Amino acids: CASTGTGASTDTQYF. The chain couples TRBV2 to TRBJ2-3, with D perhaps TRBD1 or TRBD2 (6 bases each). CDR1 is SNHLY and CDR2 is FYNNEI in the germline V gene. Trimming pared 7 bases from V and 0 bases from J, leaving 14 bases between. The CDR3 spans 15 residues.

This clonotype was found many times. The V call is TRBV12-3 or TRBV12-4, the J call TRBJ2-3, with D perhaps matching TRBD1 (5 bases). The CDR3 contains 16 residues. Trimming shortened V by 3 bases and J by 5 bases, and 18 bases separated the two germline ends. For the CDR3, the DNA is TGTGCCAGCAGTTTTAGTGGGGCCGGTTCTGTAGATACGCAGTATTTT. It codes for CASSFSGAGSVDTQYF.

This clonotype was observed at least ten times. This chain uses TRBV6-4 with TRBJ2-2, with D maybe TRBD1 (6 bases). Trimming removed 3 bases from V and 5 bases from J, with 7 bases in between. Germline V lookup: CDR1 MRHNA, CDR2 SNTAGT. This CDR3 has 13 amino acids. CDR3 DNA sequence: TGTGCCAGCAGTGAACAGGGAACCGGGGAGCTGTTTTTT. Translation: CASSEQGTGELFF.

This clonotype came up a few times. The chain is built from TRBV29-1 and TRBJ2-5; no reliable D call. This CDR3 region has 13 residues. Trimming left V 5 bases short and J 1 base short, with 11 bases between. Germline V gene data show CDR1 as SQVTM and CDR2 as ANQGSEA. The CDR3 sequence: CSVSAVRQETQYF. As DNA, the CDR3 is TGCAGCGTTAGTGCCGTCCGCCAAGAGACCCAGTACTTC. Together with reference TRBV29-1 and TRBJ2-5, the CDR3 gives the full variable domain: SAVISQKPSRDICQRGTSLTIQCQVDSQVTMMFWYRQQPGQSLTLIATANQGSEATYESGFVIDKFPISRPNLTFSTLTVSNMSPEDSSIYLCSVSAVRQETQYFGPGTRLLVL.

This clonotype has at least ten counts. The chain joins TRBV24-1 to TRBJ2-6; D call uncertain. The V and J ends lost 4 bases and 0 bases respectively, with 9 bases between them. Germline assignment: CDR1 KGHDR and CDR2 SFDVKD. This CDR3 has 16 amino acids. CDR3 loop: CATSDSTGSGANVLTF. CDR3 coding DNA: TGTGCCACCAGTGACTCTACGGGCTCTGGGGCCAACGTCCTGACTTTC.

About this clonotype: One end of the junction fails to match germline, which may point to a read error. This sequence joins TRBV5-5 and TRBJ1-6, with D possibly being TRBD1 (6 bases). Germline CDR1 and CDR2: SGHKS and YYEKEE (reference sequence). The CDR3 has 14 residues. The CDR3 bases are TGTGCCAGCAGCCTGCCAGGGGCCGGGTCACCCCTCCACTTC. Protein: CASSLPGAGSPLHF.

This clonotype has ten or more counts. The rearrangement links TRBV7-8 to TRBJ1-1; 8 nucleotides align to TRBD1. Germline lookup yields CDR1 SGHVS and CDR2 FQNEAQ. The CDR3 sequence is 15 residues long. J gave up 0 bases and V 5 bases, and 5 bases lay outside the gene matches. The CDR3 sequence: CASSPQTGVNTEAFF. CDR3 DNA: TGTGCCAGCAGCCCACAGACAGGGGTGAACACTGAAGCTTTCTTT. Based on the CDR3 plus reference TRBV7-8 and TRBJ1-1, the full variable domain is GAGVSQSPRYKVAKRGQDVALRCDPISGHVSLFWYQQALGQGPEFLTYFQNEAQLDKSGLPSDRFFAERPEGSVSTLKIQRTQQEDSAVYLCASSPQTGVNTEAFFGQGTRLTVV.

This clonotype was counted many times. This chain joins TRBV2 and TRBJ2-2; tentative D call: TRBD1 (6 bases). V was shortened by 6 bases and J by 2 bases, with 10 bases between the two germline ends. In germline, CDR1 is SNHLY, CDR2 FYNNEI. CDR3 length: 14 residues. CDR3 DNA sequence: TGTGCCAGCAGGGACAGAGTCAACACCGGGGAGCTGTTTTTT. It translates to CASRDRVNTGELFF.

With regard to this clonotype: A single base separates this from a much larger clone, so it may be a read error. V usage is TRBV5-1 and J usage is TRBJ2-3; the D is unclear. CDR1 is SGHRS and CDR2 is YFSETQ in the germline V gene. This CDR3 has 15 amino acids. V was clipped by 4 bases and J by 4 bases, with 16 bases between them. The CDR3 DNA reads as TGCGCCAGCAGCGGAACCGCACGATTCGCAGATACGCAGTATTTT. Translation gives CASSGTARFADTQYF.

This clonotype was counted at least ten times. The chain uses TRBV7-8 and TRBJ1-6, with TRBD1 identical over 7 bases. V shed 2 bases and J 4 bases; nucleotides not matched to a gene: 8. Looked up from germline, CDR1 is SGHVS and CDR2 is FQNEAQ. There are 17 residues in the CDR3. CDR3 loop: CASSLSDRSDYNSPLHF. CDR3 nucleotide sequence: TGTGCCAGCAGCTTATCGGACAGGAGCGATTATAATTCACCCCTCCACTTT. The full variable domain, its missing parts supplied by reference TRBV7-8 and TRBJ1-6, is GAGVSQSPRYKVAKRGQDVALRCDPISGHVSLFWYQQALGQGPEFLTYFQNEAQLDKSGLPSDRFFAERPEGSVSTLKIQRTQQEDSAVYLCASSLSDRSDYNSPLHFGNGTRLTVT.

This clonotype has a count of ten or more. The V gene is TRBV10-2, the J gene TRBJ2-1, with TRBD1 matching over 9 bases. Germline loops: CDR1 WSHSY, CDR2 SAAADI. This CDR3 is built from 14 residues. The ends lost 9 bases at V and 4 bases at J; junction bases unmatched: 7. The CDR3 DNA is TGCGCCAGTGGTGCTGGACAGGGGTACAATGAGCAGTTCTTC. It specifies CASGAGQGYNEQFF.

A few counts support this clonotype. The CDR3 bases are TGCGCCAGCAGCTTCGAAGGACAGGGGTACCTGTTCTTC. Its protein product is CASSFEGQGYLFF. The chain carries TRBV5-1 and TRBJ2-1; 9 nucleotides match TRBD1. This CDR3 region has 13 residues. Germline V gene lookup returns CDR1 SGHRS and CDR2 YFSETQ. With 2 bases clipped from V and 15 bases from J, the junction kept 9 bases outside the gene matches. The full variable domain, completed using reference TRBV5-1 and TRBJ2-1, is KAGVTQTPRYLIKTRGQQVTLSCSPISGHRSVSWYQQTPGQGLQFLFEYFSETQRNKGNFPGRFSGRQFSNSRSEMNVSTLELGDSALYLCASSFEGQGYLFFGPGTRLTVL.

This clonotype was found many times. This sequence joins TRBV6-1 and TRBJ2-2, with 7 bases matching TRBD1. Germline CDR1 reads MNHNS; CDR2 reads SASEGT. The V and J ends lost 7 bases and 0 bases, in that order; junction bases with no gene match: 2. CDR3 length: 14 residues. This CDR3 reads CASKGGANTGELFF. Written as DNA, the CDR3 is TGTGCCAGCAAAGGGGGCGCGAACACCGGGGAGCTGTTTTTT.